The entry below gives a single TCR beta chain sequence along with its context. Its specific antigen is unknown. No base quality values were provided; no much bigger clone lies one nucleotide off. For this chain, trimming is 5 bases at the V end and 5 bases at the J end, and the number of junction bases without a gene match is 7. The CDR3 runs 15 residues from the cysteine to the phenylalanine. Of the read, only the CDR3 DNA is kept; its 45 bases are in frame from base 1. The germline V gene sets CDR1 to SGHTA and CDR2 to FQGTGA. The sample is drawn from a study of early T cells in non-severe SARS-CoV-2 infection (dated by TCRdb to the early 2020s). Describing the broader study: TCR sequencing used bulk RNA from unsorted whole blood, so alpha and beta chains could not be paired.

The study was a case-control design nested within a healthcare worker cohort in London, UK, with weekly nasopharyngeal swab PCR tests and blood sampling. Between 23 and 31 March 2020, the week of the UK lockdown, healthcare workers were enrolled and then followed up weekly for as long as 16 weeks. Here is what the overall study found, with its caveats: VDJdb matching was skewed toward anti-spike CD8 responses, so virus-specific expansions were likely underestimated and private and CD4 specificities were missed.

Library creation used 5' RACE. Sequencing took place on a NextSeq 500. To correct for sequencing error and PCR bias, the TCR library protocol tagged individual cDNA molecules with unique molecular identifiers. Sequencing covered both TCR alpha and beta chains, and within each sample the abundances of alpha and beta sequences were tightly co-correlated. In the paper's pipeline: Decombinator V4 was used to annotate TCR sequences for V gene, J gene and CDR3. TCRs were defined as expanded if a significant change between any two time points was detected under a Poisson model with p below 0.0001. Abundances of TCRs were expressed as counts per million after normalisation to the total number of TCRs sequenced in each sample. TRAV1-2 paired with TRAJ12, TRAJ20 or TRAJ33 defined MAIT TCRs, while TRAV10 paired with TRAJ18 defined iNKT TCRs. VDJdb, accessed 1 November 2021, was searched for CMV, EBV and SARS-CoV-2 annotated TCRs, with TCRs annotated for multiple antigens excluded. Using fastp trimming at Q25 and MiXCR clonotype assembly, TCRdb reanalyzed the public sequencing data and kept in-frame beta chains. Duplicate CDR3 protein sequences are folded into a single record with the most common DNA and genes. These V and J calls rely on TCRdb rather than the paper's analysis. A total of around 70,000 distinct CDR3 sequences appear in this sample, roughly a sixth of them only once. Roughly 12% of the sample is held by the ten biggest clonotypes.

The rearrangement combines TRBV7-3 with TRBJ2-3; 10 middle bases align to TRBD2. Sequencing input: whole blood. This TCR came from an adult who was a healthcare worker with PCR-confirmed SARS-CoV-2 infection or an uninfected control (not recorded which). The DNA is TGTGCCAGCAGCGGGAGCGGGGGGGCCGGAGATACGCAGTATTTT. Its protein is CASSGSGGAGDTQYF. Reference TRBV7-3 and TRBJ2-3 genes cover what lies past the CDR3, so the full variable domain is GAGVSQTPSNKVTEKGKYVELRCDPISGHTALYWYRQSLGQGPEFLIYFQGTGAADDSGLPNDRFFAVRPEGSVSTLKIQRTERGDSAVYLCASSGSGGAGDTQYFGPGTRLTVL.